A single T cell receptor (beta chain) is shown here with its context. This entry comes from a study of early T cells in non-severe SARS-CoV-2 infection. MiXCR was run by TCRdb on the 5' RACE reads, yielding one entry per CDR3 protein. The sample contains fewer than 65,000 distinct CDR3 sequences, more than 9% of which appear only once. The receptor comes from an adult who was a healthcare worker with PCR-confirmed SARS-CoV-2 infection or an uninfected control (not recorded which). Sequenced material: whole blood.

CDR3 DNA: TGTGCCAGCAGTAAGGGGAAAATGGCTGAAGCTTTCTTT. It encodes CASSKGKMAEAFF. This chain links TRBV12-3 or TRBV12-4 with TRBJ1-1; weak D call: TRBD1 (5 bases). Trimming pared 5 bases from V and 6 bases from J, leaving 13 bases between. CDR3 size: 13 residues.